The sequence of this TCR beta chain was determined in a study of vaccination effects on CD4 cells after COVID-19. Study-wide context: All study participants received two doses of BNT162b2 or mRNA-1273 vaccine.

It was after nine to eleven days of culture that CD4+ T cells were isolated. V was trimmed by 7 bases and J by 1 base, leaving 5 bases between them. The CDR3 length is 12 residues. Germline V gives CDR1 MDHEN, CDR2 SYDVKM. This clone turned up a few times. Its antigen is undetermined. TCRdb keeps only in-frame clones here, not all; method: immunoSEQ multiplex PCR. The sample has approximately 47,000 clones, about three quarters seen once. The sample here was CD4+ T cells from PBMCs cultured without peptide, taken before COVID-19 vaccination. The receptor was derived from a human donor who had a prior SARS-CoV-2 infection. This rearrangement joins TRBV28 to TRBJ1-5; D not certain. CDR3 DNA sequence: TGTGCCAGCACCTTGAGCAATCAGCCCCAGCATTTT. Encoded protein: CASTLSNQPQHF.